This TCR beta chain was identified in a study of blood T cell dynamics during melanoma immunotherapy. General study points: Among sorted CD8+ subsets, immune-effector cells had the highest clonality and cell-free DNA similarity.

Comments on this clone: Its antigen is still unknown.

Clones were read by immunoSEQ multiplex PCR, and TCRdb kept only the in-frame ones, dropping some. The data hold some 780 clones, with about 71% observed a single time. Noted time point: week 3, after first cycle of checkpoint inhibitor. The sample here was central memory CD8+ T cells from blood, taken from a patient treated with checkpoint blockade. This sequence originates from a human donor with melanoma.

The CDR3 DNA sequence: TGCGCCAGCAGCCCAGAGGGGACAGCCGATTACAATGAGCAGTTCTTC. Amino acid sequence: CASSPEGTADYNEQFF. This sequence joins TRBV5-1 and TRBJ2-1; the match to TRBD1 covers 7 bases. Germline V CDR1 and CDR2: SGHRS, YFSETQ. The CDR3 covers 16 residues. J gave up 4 bases and V 4 bases, and 11 bases lay outside the gene matches.